The sequence of this TCR beta chain was determined in a study of blood T cells in healthy people across ages. Per-sample PBMC isolation yielded at least 6.5 million cells. Primed by a sample-barcoded 5' primer and a J-beta primer mix, a second PCR proceeded for about 7 to 12 cycles. MiXCR, run by TCRdb on the 5' RACE reads, gives a single entry per CDR3 protein. The table includes some 1.1 million distinct CDR3 sequences, more than 30% detected once. The CDR3 covers 11 residues. After removal of 6 bases from V and 12 bases from J, the junction contained 6 bases not matched to a gene. Germline V gene sequence: CDR1 SGHRS, CDR2 YFSETQ. This clonotype showed up just once.

The sequenced material came from blood. This clonotype originated in a man in his late teens or twenties in good health. The rearrangement joins TRBV5-1 to TRBJ1-1; 9 bases line up with TRBD1. The CDR3 loop is CASTDRGTTFF. The CDR3 bases are TGCGCCAGCACCGACAGGGGGACGACTTTCTTT. The whole variable domain, remainder taken from reference TRBV5-1 and TRBJ1-1, is KAGVTQTPRYLIKTRGQQVTLSCSPISGHRSVSWYQQTPGQGLQFLFEYFSETQRNKGNFPGRFSGRQFSNSRSEMNVSTLELGDSALYLCASTDRGTTFFGQGTRLTVV.